This TCR beta chain derives from a study of blood T cell repertoires in COVID-19. Whole-study context: Sites across the United States, Italy and Spain contributed samples from acute and convalescent COVID-19.

Trimming stripped 2 bases from V and 5 bases from J, with 10 bases between. Germline lookup yields CDR1 MNHEY and CDR2 SVGEGT. This CDR3 is built from 14 residues. Measured with immunoSEQ multiplex PCR; TCRdb has only the in-frame clones, and not every one. The sample lists around 130,000 clones, approximately 87% occurring once. The source material was peripheral blood. V usage is TRBV6-2 or TRBV6-3 and J usage is TRBJ2-1, with D tentatively TRBD1 (5 bases). The clonotype was recovered from a woman between 50 and 59 years old with acute or convalescent COVID-19. This CDR3 is CASSYGAGNNEQFF. CDR3 sequence (DNA): TGTGCCAGCAGTTACGGGGCAGGTAACAATGAGCAGTTCTTC.